The 18 T cell receptor beta chains below were found in one sample sequenced in a study of CD8 T cells in ankylosing spondylitis. Study outcomes and limitations: Ankylosing spondylitis blood appeared to carry a characteristic TCR beta motif of roughly 8 highly homologous variants.

TCRdb independently ran MiXCR on the 5' RACE reads; one entry per CDR3 protein. The sample lists more than 500,000 distinct CDR3 sequences; under 5.5% were seen once. These receptors have no identified antigens. Sequenced sample: blood, either unsorted or a sorted T cell fraction (not recorded which). These receptors all come from a male donor with ankylosing spondylitis.

This clonotype was detected ten times or more. The V gene is TRBV27, the J gene TRBJ2-7; D uncertain. This CDR3 region has 15 residues. Germline CDR1 MNHEY, CDR2 SMNVEV (reference sequence). V lost 6 bases and J 2 bases, leaving 17 bases between the germline ends. The CDR3, as DNA: TGTGCCAGCAGCGACCGGCGTGGGATTACCTACGAGCAGTACTTC. Translating it yields CASSDRRGITYEQYF.

Many counts were recorded for this clonotype. The V gene is TRBV30, the J gene TRBJ1-4; 7 bases agree with TRBD1. CDR3 length: 16 amino acids. From germline, CDR1 is GTSNPN and CDR2 SVGIG (reference sequence). V gave up 0 bases and J gave up 3 bases; unmatched junction bases: 7. The CDR3 DNA reads TGTGCCTGGAGTGTACCCGCGACAGGGTCTAATGAAAAACTGTTTTTT. This sequence encodes CAWSVPATGSNEKLFF.

This clonotype has at least ten counts. The chain employs TRBV2 and TRBJ2-7; tentatively, D is TRBD1 (6 bases). From germline, CDR1 is SNHLY and CDR2 FYNNEI. CDR3 length equals 13 residues. Trimming removed 7 bases at V and 7 bases at J, with 17 bases between. In nucleotides, the CDR3 is TGTGCCAGCAACTCTGACAGGATTTTAGAGCAGTACTTC. Protein sequence: CASNSDRILEQYF.

This clonotype was seen ten or more times. The gene calls are TRBV6-2 or TRBV6-3 and TRBJ1-5, with D hard to call. The V gene's germline CDR1 is MNHEY and CDR2 SVGEGT. V shed 4 bases and J shed 5 bases, with 6 bases lying between them. This CDR3 region has 12 residues. The CDR3 is CASSLNYQPQHF. For the CDR3, the DNA is TGTGCCAGCAGTTTAAATTATCAGCCCCAGCATTTT.

This chain uses TRBV5-1 with TRBJ2-5; TRBD2 is a possible D gene (6 bases). V lost 1 base, J lost 5 bases, and 15 bases lay in between. The CDR3 spans 15 residues. Germline loops: CDR1 SGHRS, CDR2 YFSETQ. The CDR3 protein is CASSLMVLGGETQYF. The CDR3 coding sequence is TGCGCCAGCAGCTTGATGGTCCTTGGGGGGGAGACCCAGTACTTC.

This clonotype was recorded many times. The chain is built from TRBV29-1 and TRBJ2-7; D perhaps matches TRBD1 (5 bases). The CDR3 runs 14 residues. With 6 bases removed from V and 0 bases from J, the gap between germline ends came to 15 bases. Per germline, CDR1 SQVTM and CDR2 ANQGSEA. The CDR3: CSVATRENSYEQYF. The CDR3 DNA sequence: TGCAGCGTAGCTACCAGGGAAAACTCCTACGAGCAGTACTTC.

This clonotype was recorded many times. The rearrangement uses TRBV7-2 and TRBJ1-2; possible D gene TRBD1, 5 bases. The length of the CDR3 is 16 residues. The germline V gene encodes CDR1 SGHTA and CDR2 FQGNSA. Trimming cost V 6 bases and J 7 bases, with 24 bases left between them. DNA for the CDR3: TGTGCCAGCAGACCCGTTGGTATTGAGGGGAGGGGTGGCTACACCTTC. This encodes CASRPVGIEGRGGYTF.

This clonotype was seen repeatedly, ten times or more. V usage is TRBV10-3 and J usage is TRBJ2-5; D is tentatively TRBD1 or TRBD2 (5 bases each). Germline CDR1 is ENHRY and CDR2 is SYGVKD. Trimming pared 8 bases from V and 3 bases from J, leaving 13 bases between. CDR3 size: 13 residues. DNA for the CDR3: TGTGCCATCTCAAGATTGGGGGAAGAGACCCAGTACTTC. This sequence encodes CAISRLGEETQYF.

This clonotype came up many times. The rearrangement links TRBV5-4 to TRBJ1-6; 7 bases are a match to TRBD1. CDR1 is SGHNT, CDR2 YYREEE, per germline (reference sequence). V lost 5 bases and J lost 0; bases outside the gene matches: 8. The CDR3 length is 17 residues. The CDR3 DNA follows: TGTGCCAGCAGACGAGGACAGGACAGCTCCTATAATTCACCCCTCCACTTT. Encoded protein: CASRRGQDSSYNSPLHF.

V gene TRBV9 combines with J gene TRBJ2-6; D is possibly TRBD1 or TRBD2 (5 bases each). The germline V gene encodes CDR1 SGDLS and CDR2 YYNGEE. The CDR3 sequence is 17 residues long. Trimming took off 0 bases at V and 6 bases at J, with 16 bases between the two ends. CDR3: CASSVAPGALEANVLTF. The CDR3 region has the DNA TGTGCCAGCAGCGTAGCTCCCGGGGCTCTGGAGGCCAACGTCCTGACTTTC. The full variable domain, in which reference TRBV9 and TRBJ2-6 provide the parts outside the CDR3, is DSGVTQTPKHLITATGQRVTLRCSPRSGDLSVYWYQQSLDQGLQFLIQYYNGEERAKGNILERFSAQQFPDLHSELNLSSLELGDSALYFCASSVAPGALEANVLTFGAGSRLTVL.

The genes are TRBV5-4 and TRBJ2-2; D tentatively reads TRBD1 or TRBD2 (6 bases each). CDR3 size: 16 residues. The germline gives CDR1 SGHNT, CDR2 YYREEE (reference sequence). Trimming shortened V by 0 bases and J by 4 bases, and 13 bases separated the two germline ends. CDR3 sequence: CASSLGQGRTTGELFF. The CDR3 DNA sequence: TGTGCCAGCAGCTTGGGGCAGGGGAGGACCACCGGGGAGCTGTTTTTT. The full variable domain, in which reference TRBV5-4 and TRBJ2-2 provide the parts outside the CDR3, is ETGVTQSPTHLIKTRGQQVTLRCSSQSGHNTVSWYQQALGQGPQFIFQYYREEENGRGNFPPRFSGLQFPNYSSELNVNALELDDSALYLCASSLGQGRTTGELFFGEGSRLTVL.

The table lists this clonotype with many counts. This chain links TRBV6-6 with TRBJ2-1; D is tentatively TRBD1 or TRBD2 (6 bases each). CDR1 is MNHNY and CDR2 is SVGAGI in the germline V gene (reference sequence). The CDR3 loop spans 13 amino acids. The V end lost 8 bases, the J end lost 4 bases, and 12 bases lay between the germline ends. The CDR3 sequence is CASSQGTYNEQFF. The CDR3 DNA sequence: TGTGCCAGCTCGCAGGGGACTTACAATGAGCAGTTCTTC.

The table lists this clonotype with many counts. The chain carries TRBV6-5 and TRBJ1-5, with D hard to call. The CDR3 spans 16 residues. Germline CDR1 is MNHEY and CDR2 is SVGAGI. V was shortened by 2 bases and J by 0 bases, with 11 bases between the two germline ends. CDR3 sequence: CASSYGKGYSNQPQHF. CDR3 bases: TGTGCCAGCAGTTACGGGAAGGGTTATAGCAATCAGCCCCAGCATTTT.

This clonotype showed up many times. The rearrangement uses TRBV10-2 and TRBJ1-6, with D perhaps TRBD1 (5 bases). Deletions cut 7 bases from V and 5 bases from J, with 12 bases between. The CDR3 length is 14 residues. Germline CDR1 and CDR2: WSHSY and SAAADI. The CDR3, as DNA: TGCGCCAGCAAAGGACAATTGCATAATTCACCCCTCCACTTT. It specifies CASKGQLHNSPLHF.

The rearrangement uses TRBV7-3 and TRBJ2-5; D remains ambiguous. V gave up 5 bases and J gave up 2 bases, with 9 bases separating them. The CDR3 is 13 amino acids. Germline V gene data show CDR1 as SGHTA and CDR2 as FQGTGA. The DNA of the CDR3 is TGTGCCAGCAGCCCGACGTTACAAGAGACCCAGTACTTC. This translates into CASSPTLQETQYF.

This clonotype was seen many times. The chain has TRBV4-2 and TRBJ2-2, with 12 bases fitting TRBD2. This CDR3 is 15 amino acids long. J lost 7 bases, V lost 5 bases, and 5 bases had no gene match. Germline V gene data show CDR1 as LGHNA and CDR2 as YNFKEQ. The DNA for the CDR3 is TGTGCCAGCAGCTACAGACTAGCGGGAGTCGGGGAGCTGTTTTTT. Translated, it gives CASSYRLAGVGELFF.

This clonotype was seen many times. CDR3 region: CASSLGREFDTGELFF. The DNA of the CDR3 is TGTGCCAGCAGTTTAGGGCGGGAGTTCGATACCGGGGAGCTGTTTTTT. The V and J genes are TRBV27 and TRBJ2-2, with TRBD2 identical over 7 bases. Germline assignment: CDR1 MNHEY and CDR2 SMNVEV (reference sequence). The CDR3 has 16 amino acids. The V segment lost 2 bases and the J segment 5 bases; nucleotides outside the gene matches: 8.

This clonotype has a count of ten or more. The chain is built from TRBV6-6 and TRBJ2-5; D gene uncertain. Germline CDR1 and CDR2: MNHNY and SVGAGI (reference sequence). V was pared by 8 bases and J by 5 bases, with 9 bases between. The CDR3 has 11 residues. DNA for the CDR3: TGTGCCAGCCTAGGCCTGGAGACCCAGTACTTC. This encodes CASLGLETQYF.